The 13 T cell receptor beta chains below come from one sample, sequenced in a study of T cells after yellow fever vaccination. TCRdb re-called the 5' RACE reads through MiXCR, storing one row per CDR3 protein. The sample has a few hundred thousand distinct CDR3 sequences; approximately 4% are singletons. Here the sequenced sample was PBMCs, taken 5 days after the yellow fever booster vaccination. The origin of the receptors is a man younger than 30 who received the YFV17D yellow fever vaccine.

The chain joins TRBV9 to TRBJ2-5; no reliable D call. Trimming took off 4 bases at V and 7 bases at J, with 14 bases between the two ends. The germline V gene encodes CDR1 SGDLS and CDR2 YYNGEE. The CDR3 covers 13 residues. As DNA, the CDR3 is TGTGCCAGCAGCCTTCAATCGTGGGGGACCCAGTACTTC. It specifies CASSLQSWGTQYF. The variable domain in full, with the rest retrieved from reference TRBV9 and TRBJ2-5, is DSGVTQTPKHLITATGQRVTLRCSPRSGDLSVYWYQQSLDQGLQFLIQYYNGEERAKGNILERFSAQQFPDLHSELNLSSLELGDSALYFCASSLQSWGTQYFGPGTRLLVL.

This clonotype has a handful of counts. The chain recombines TRBV6-5 with TRBJ1-1, with D possibly being TRBD1 (6 bases). Germline V gene data show CDR1 as MNHEY and CDR2 as SVGAGI. The CDR3 runs to 14 residues. V was clipped by 0 bases and J by 7 bases, with 12 bases between them. The CDR3 DNA is TGTGCCAGCAGTTACTCCTCCAGGGGTTATGAAGCTTTCTTT. It specifies CASSYSSRGYEAFF.

This clonotype showed up just a few times. This chain links TRBV5-1 with TRBJ2-3, with D perhaps matching TRBD1 or TRBD2 (6 bases each). The V end was cut by 4 bases, the J end by 5 bases, with 17 bases between. The V gene's germline CDR1 is SGHRS and CDR2 YFSETQ. There are 15 residues in the CDR3. In DNA, the CDR3 is TGCGCCAGCAGCAAGGGGGGCCCCTTGGGAGATACGCAGTATTTT. The encoded protein is CASSKGGPLGDTQYF.

This clonotype has more than one count but fewer than ten. The V gene is TRBV7-2, the J gene TRBJ2-7; 10 bases map to TRBD2. Germline CDR1 is SGHTA and CDR2 is FQGNSA. The CDR3 is made up of 15 amino acids. The V segment lost 1 base and the J segment 4 bases; nucleotides outside the gene matches: 4. The CDR3 DNA reads TGTGCCAGCAGCTTAGGTAGCGGGGGGATTTACGAGCAGTACGTC. Translation gives CASSLGSGGIYEQYV.

This clonotype was seen more than once but under ten times. The V and J genes are TRBV24-1 and TRBJ2-2, with TRBD1 matching 8 bases. This CDR3 spans 16 amino acids. The V segment lost 4 bases and the J segment 7 bases; nucleotides outside the gene matches: 10. From germline, CDR1 is KGHDR and CDR2 SFDVKD. CDR3 amino acids: CATSELETGDHGELFF. As DNA, the CDR3 is TGTGCCACCAGTGAACTCGAGACAGGGGATCACGGGGAGCTGTTTTTT.

This clonotype was seen repeatedly, ten times or more. The rearrangement joins TRBV29-1 to TRBJ2-3, with 9 bases identical to TRBD1. The CDR3 has 12 residues. Germline V CDR1 and CDR2: SQVTM, ANQGSEA. V gave up 7 bases and J gave up 3 bases; unmatched junction bases: 2. The CDR3 loop reads CSAGQGTDTQYF. The CDR3 DNA follows: TGCAGCGCCGGACAGGGGACAGATACGCAGTATTTT.

The CDR3 sequence: CASTNPRGANDEQYF. CDR3 in DNA: TGTGCCAGCACCAACCCGAGGGGGGCGAACGACGAGCAGTACTTC. This chain links TRBV6-1 with TRBJ2-7; tentatively, D is TRBD1 or TRBD2 (6 bases each). The CDR3 totals 15 residues. The V end was cut by 7 bases, the J end by 5 bases, with 21 bases between. The germline gives CDR1 MNHNS, CDR2 SASEGT.

This clonotype was counted ten times or more. The chain uses TRBV20-1 and TRBJ2-1; D ambiguous. This CDR3 is 15 amino acids long. The ends were cut back, 6 bases at V and 9 bases at J, with 24 bases in the middle. Per germline, CDR1 DFQATT and CDR2 SNEGSKA (reference sequence). CDR3 in DNA: TGCAGTGCCCCCCCGGATAGGGATCACACCACTGAGCAGTTCTTC. Protein sequence: CSAPPDRDHTTEQFF.

This clonotype was detected ten times or more. CDR3: CASRSRTELDYGYTF. Written as DNA, the CDR3 is TGCGCCAGCAGATCTCGGACAGAGTTGGACTATGGCTACACCTTC. The chain uses TRBV5-1 and TRBJ1-2; D is perhaps TRBD1 (6 bases). Trimming removed 5 bases from V and 3 bases from J, with 17 bases in between. Germline lookup yields CDR1 SGHRS and CDR2 YFSETQ. There are 15 residues in the CDR3. The entire variable domain, with the rest obtained from reference TRBV5-1 and TRBJ1-2, is as follows: KAGVTQTPRYLIKTRGQQVTLSCSPISGHRSVSWYQQTPGQGLQFLFEYFSETQRNKGNFPGRFSGRQFSNSRSEMNVSTLELGDSALYLCASRSRTELDYGYTFGSGTRLTVV.

This chain connects TRBV4-2 to TRBJ2-3; 9 bases are shared with TRBD2. There are 15 residues in the CDR3. V was pared by 4 bases and J by 3 bases, with 5 bases of the junction left unmatched. Germline CDR1 LGHNA, CDR2 YNFKEQ. CDR3 DNA: TGTGCCAGCAGCCGCGGGGGGGCCGAGACAGATACGCAGTATTTT. This sequence encodes CASSRGGAETDTQYF.

At least ten counts were recorded for this clonotype. This sequence joins TRBV6-5 and TRBJ2-7, with 10 positions matching TRBD1. CDR1 and CDR2 (germline): MNHEY, SVGAGI. The CDR3 totals 16 residues. The ends lost 4 bases at V and 3 bases at J; junction bases unmatched: 9. CDR3 bases: TGTGCCAGCAGTTCAGGAACCGGGACAGGGGTCTACGAGCAGTACTTC. It specifies CASSSGTGTGVYEQYF.

This clonotype has only a few counts. The rearrangement joins TRBV24-1 to TRBJ1-5, with D tentatively TRBD1 (5 bases). Germline assignment: CDR1 KGHDR and CDR2 SFDVKD. CDR3 length: 13 amino acids. Deletions cut 11 bases from V and 2 bases from J, with 12 bases between. CDR3 DNA sequence: TGTGCCATCTCGGGGGGTGGCAATCAGCCCCAGCATTTT. This gives the protein CAISGGGNQPQHF.

This clonotype came up a few times. V usage is TRBV19 and J usage is TRBJ2-5, with D hard to call. V was trimmed by 5 bases and J by 5 bases, leaving 6 bases between them. This CDR3 comprises 11 residues. CDR1 is LNHDA, CDR2 SQIVND, per germline (reference sequence). CDR3 loop: CASSEYETQYF. The CDR3, as DNA: TGTGCCAGTAGTGAGTATGAGACCCAGTACTTC.